This T cell receptor beta chain came from a study of T cells in Graves' hyperthyroidism and ophthalmopathy. The study excluded patients with uncontrolled infection, other autoimmune disease, pregnancy or lactation. Used for diagnoses were clinical symptoms, serum thyroxine and TRAb, thyroid ultrasound and orbital computed tomography. This clonotype was found many times. What it recognizes is unknown. There were TCR beta CDR3 regions amplified from RNA transcripts. First-round RT-PCR targeting the TCR CDR3 was performed with the HTBI primer set. TCRdb re-derived calls from the multiplex PCR reads in MiXCR, one entry per CDR3 protein. The data show 250,000 to 350,000 distinct CDR3 sequences, roughly 15% seen once. There are 20 residues in the CDR3. Germline assignment: CDR1 SGHVS and CDR2 FNYEAQ. V gave up 5 bases and J gave up 0 bases, with 27 bases separating them. Whole-study results and caveats: Also found in blood were most expanded thyroid clonotypes above 0.001.

This receptor was obtained from a young man with Graves' hyperthyroidism. The rearrangement uses TRBV7-6 and TRBJ2-3, with D tentatively TRBD2 (5 bases). The sequenced material came from blood. The CDR3 region is CASSPQSPGTFAGSTDTQYF. Written as DNA, the CDR3 is TGTGCCAGCAGCCCCCAAAGCCCGGGAACATTCGCCGGCAGCACAGATACGCAGTATTTT.